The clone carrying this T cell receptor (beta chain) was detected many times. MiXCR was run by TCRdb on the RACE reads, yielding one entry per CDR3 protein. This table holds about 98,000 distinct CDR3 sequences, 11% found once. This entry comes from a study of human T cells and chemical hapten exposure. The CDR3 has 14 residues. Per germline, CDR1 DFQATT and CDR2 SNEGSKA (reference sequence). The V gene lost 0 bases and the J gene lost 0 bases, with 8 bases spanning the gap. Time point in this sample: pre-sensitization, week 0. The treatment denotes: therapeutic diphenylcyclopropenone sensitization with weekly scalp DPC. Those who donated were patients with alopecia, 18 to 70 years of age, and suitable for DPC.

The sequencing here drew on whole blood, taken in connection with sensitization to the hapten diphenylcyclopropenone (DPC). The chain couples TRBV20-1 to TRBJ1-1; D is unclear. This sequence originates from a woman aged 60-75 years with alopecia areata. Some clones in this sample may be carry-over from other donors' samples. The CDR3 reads CSARDIFLNTEAFF. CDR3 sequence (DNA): TGCAGTGCTAGAGATATATTCCTGAACACTGAAGCTTTCTTT.